Presented here are 22 T cell receptor beta chains from one specimen sequenced in a study of blood T cell repertoires in COVID-19. The assay was immunoSEQ multiplex PCR, and TCRdb's table has in-frame clones only and misses some. This sample yields 200,000 to 250,000 clones, of which approximately 77% are seen a single time; less than 4% belongs to the top ten. The source material was peripheral blood. These receptors all come from a woman of 80 years or more with acute or convalescent COVID-19.

The V gene is TRBV11-3, the J gene TRBJ1-3; D gene uncertain. Germline V gene sequence: CDR1 SGHNT, CDR2 YENEEA. Trimming removed 5 bases at V and 5 bases at J, with 13 bases between. The CDR3 spans 14 residues. The CDR3 loop reads CASSHSGVRNTIYF. CDR3 nucleotides: TGTGCCAGCAGCCATTCCGGGGTCAGAAACACCATATATTTT.

This clone appeared once. The J gene is TRBJ1-2, the V gene TRBV19; TRBD1 might be the D (6 bases). The CDR3 runs to 14 residues. Trimming removed 4 bases at V and 2 bases at J, with 11 bases between. The V gene's germline CDR1 is LNHDA and CDR2 SQIVND (reference sequence). This chain's CDR3 is CASSSRGGNYGYTF. The CDR3 nucleotides are TGTGCCAGTAGTAGTAGGGGGGGCAACTATGGCTACACCTTC.

This chain links TRBV5-6 with TRBJ1-6; D gene uncertain. The V and J ends lost 2 bases and 9 bases respectively, with 15 bases between them. Per the germline V gene, CDR1 is SGHDT and CDR2 is YYEEEE. This CDR3 has 15 amino acids. The DNA of the CDR3 is TGTGCCAGCAGCTTTAATAGAAGGTCAGGTTCACCCCTCCACTTT. As protein: CASSFNRRSGSPLHF.

This clone was recorded only once. The chain links TRBV9 to TRBJ2-7; D remains ambiguous. The CDR3 consists of 13 residues. Trimming shortened V by 7 bases and J by 0 bases, and 11 bases separated the two germline ends. From germline, CDR1 is SGDLS and CDR2 YYNGEE. The CDR3 region is CASSATNSYEQYF. In DNA, the CDR3 is TGTGCCAGCTCCGCGACAAACTCCTACGAGCAGTACTTC.

J is TRBJ1-1 and V is TRBV7-8; 8 nucleotides align to TRBD1. The trim removed 1 base at V and 0 bases at J, leaving 4 bases unmatched. The CDR3 runs to 16 residues. CDR1 is SGHVS, CDR2 FQNEAQ, per germline. In DNA form, the CDR3 reads TGTGCCAGCAGCTTAGTGACAGGGGCCATGAACACTGAAGCTTTCTTT. This encodes CASSLVTGAMNTEAFF.

CDR3: CASSDKGLGSYEQYF. The CDR3 bases are TGTGCCAGCAGTGACAAGGGGCTTGGTTCCTACGAGCAGTACTTC. The chain combines TRBV25-1 with TRBJ2-7; TRBD1 is a possible D gene (5 bases). In germline, CDR1 is MGHDK, CDR2 SYGVNS. This CDR3 is built from 15 residues. The V end lost 3 bases, the J end lost 1 base, and 13 bases lay between the germline ends.

This chain connects TRBV28 to TRBJ2-7; 12 bases line up with TRBD1. The V and J ends lost 6 bases and 1 base, in that order; junction bases with no gene match: 13. Germline V gene sequence: CDR1 MDHEN, CDR2 SYDVKM. CDR3 length: 18 amino acids. CDR3: CASSPVGTGGLVSYEQYF. The CDR3 region has the DNA TGTGCCAGCAGCCCGGTTGGGACAGGGGGCCTCGTTTCCTACGAGCAGTACTTC.

This clone was seen a single time. The rearrangement joins TRBV18 to TRBJ2-5, with 7 bases that match TRBD1. The CDR3 totals 15 residues. Germline trimming cut 1 base from V and 3 bases from J; bases unmatched to any gene: 5. Germline loops: CDR1 KGHSH, CDR2 LQKENI. In nucleotides, the CDR3 is TGTGCCAGCTCACCACAAGGGGGCGAAAAAGAGACCCAGTACTTC. Translating gives CASSPQGGEKETQYF.

The chain joins TRBV5-5 to TRBJ2-1, with D perhaps TRBD2 (5 bases). The CDR3 has 13 residues. Trimming took 0 bases from V and 6 from J, leaving 7 bases between them. Looked up from germline, CDR1 is SGHKS and CDR2 is YYEKEE (reference sequence). CDR3 amino acids: CASSLALANEQFF. The CDR3 DNA sequence: TGTGCCAGCAGCTTGGCCCTAGCCAATGAGCAGTTCTTC.

This chain's CDR3 is CASSVEETATQFF. The CDR3 nucleotides are TGTGCCAGCAGCGTAGAAGAGACAGCTACTCAGTTCTTC. V and J are TRBV9 and TRBJ2-1; weak D call: TRBD1 (5 bases). V was clipped by 0 bases and J by 13 bases, with 14 bases between them. CDR3 length: 13 amino acids. CDR1 and CDR2 from the germline V gene are SGDLS and YYNGEE.

V and J are TRBV5-1 and TRBJ1-1, with a weak D call TRBD1 (5 bases). V was trimmed by 3 bases and J by 1 base, leaving 13 bases between them. CDR1 SGHRS and CDR2 YFSETQ come from the germline V gene. CDR3 length: 15 amino acids. The chain's CDR3 is CASSSVTEGNTEAFF. The CDR3 DNA reads TGCGCCAGCAGCTCCGTGACAGAAGGGAACACTGAAGCTTTCTTT. The full variable domain, completed using reference TRBV5-1 and TRBJ1-1, is KAGVTQTPRYLIKTRGQQVTLSCSPISGHRSVSWYQQTPGQGLQFLFEYFSETQRNKGNFPGRFSGRQFSNSRSEMNVSTLELGDSALYLCASSSVTEGNTEAFFGQGTRLTVV.

V gene TRBV6-5 combines with J gene TRBJ2-3; D is possibly TRBD2 (6 bases). Germline CDR1 is MNHEY and CDR2 is SVGAGI. V shed 5 bases and J shed 14 bases, with 20 bases lying between them. The CDR3 runs 13 residues. The CDR3 coding sequence is TGTGCCAGCAGTCATACTGGGGGACTCCAAGGGTATTTT. It yields the protein CASSHTGGLQGYF.

J is TRBJ2-5 and V is TRBV5-1; no firm D call. Germline CDR1 SGHRS, CDR2 YFSETQ. V was clipped by 4 bases and J by 4 bases, with 14 bases between them. The CDR3 has 14 residues. The CDR3 spells CASSDQVAGETQYF. In DNA, the CDR3 is TGCGCCAGCAGCGATCAGGTGGCAGGAGAGACCCAGTACTTC. Together with reference TRBV5-1 and TRBJ2-5, the CDR3 gives the full variable domain: KAGVTQTPRYLIKTRGQQVTLSCSPISGHRSVSWYQQTPGQGLQFLFEYFSETQRNKGNFPGRFSGRQFSNSRSEMNVSTLELGDSALYLCASSDQVAGETQYFGPGTRLLVL.

The sample holds one count of this clone. The CDR3 region has the DNA TGTGCCAGCGGAGACTCTAACTATGGCTACACCTTC. It specifies CASGDSNYGYTF. The chain carries TRBV28 and TRBJ1-2, with D unclear. V was pared by 8 bases and J by 0 bases, with 7 bases between. This CDR3 has 12 amino acids. The germline CDR1 and CDR2 sequences are MDHEN and SYDVKM.

V usage is TRBV12-5 and J usage is TRBJ2-3, with a possible D match to TRBD2 (6 bases). Trimming removed 5 bases at V and 1 base at J, with 16 bases between. Germline values: CDR1 LGHNT, CDR2 FRNRAP. The CDR3 loop spans 16 amino acids. Here the CDR3 reads CASGRTTPRGTDTQYF. In DNA form, the CDR3 reads TGTGCTAGTGGTCGGACTACTCCCCGAGGCACAGATACGCAGTATTTT.

The V and J genes are TRBV4-2 and TRBJ1-2, with D perhaps TRBD1 (6 bases). Germline V gives CDR1 LGHNA, CDR2 YNFKEQ. The CDR3 is 15 amino acids. Trimming shortened V by 0 bases and J by 6 bases, and 14 bases separated the two germline ends. This chain's CDR3 is CASSQERNRANGYTF. The CDR3 nucleotides read TGTGCCAGCAGCCAAGAACGGAACAGGGCCAATGGCTACACCTTC.

The chain recombines TRBV29-1 with TRBJ2-1, with D unclear. Germline V CDR1 and CDR2: SQVTM, ANQGSEA. The CDR3 spans 13 residues. V was clipped by 3 bases and J by 6 bases, with 12 bases between them. The CDR3: CSVEPSLANEQFF. CDR3 coding DNA: TGCAGCGTTGAGCCCTCGTTGGCCAATGAGCAGTTCTTC.

This clone was observed a few times. This chain uses TRBV11-2 with TRBJ2-1; 12 bases line up with TRBD2. The CDR3 is 15 amino acids. The V gene's germline CDR1 is SGHAT and CDR2 FQNNGV. Germline trimming cut 3 bases from V and 7 bases from J; bases unmatched to any gene: 4. In nucleotides, the CDR3 is TGTGCCAGCAGCTTCCTAGCGGGGGGGCGTAATGAGCAGTTCTTC. Translated, it gives CASSFLAGGRNEQFF.

This sequence joins TRBV27 and TRBJ2-2, with 7 positions matching TRBD1. The V segment lost 8 bases and the J segment 5 bases; nucleotides outside the gene matches: 5. CDR1 is MNHEY and CDR2 is SMNVEV in the germline V gene (reference sequence). This CDR3 is built from 13 residues. CDR3 sequence reads: CASPQGVTGELFF. The CDR3 DNA follows: TGTGCCAGCCCTCAGGGGGTTACCGGGGAGCTGTTTTTT.

The V gene is TRBV7-9, the J gene TRBJ2-1; 9 bases match TRBD2. With V trimmed by 5 bases and J by 7 bases, 12 bases remained unmatched. Germline CDR1 SEHNR, CDR2 FQNEAQ (reference sequence). CDR3 length: 16 amino acids. CDR3 DNA: TGTGCCAGCAGCCACCCGGGGGCGGGGGGGCTGAATGAGCAGTTCTTC. Protein sequence: CASSHPGAGGLNEQFF.

The V and J genes are TRBV15 and TRBJ1-4; D unresolved. Germline loops: CDR1 LNHNV, CDR2 YYDKDF (reference sequence). The CDR3 extends over 16 amino acids. Trimming shortened V by 0 bases and J by 1 base, and 9 bases separated the two germline ends. The CDR3 nucleotides are TGTGCCACCAGCAGAGATCGGAGAGGAACTAATGAAAAACTGTTTTTT. Protein sequence: CATSRDRRGTNEKLFF.

The genes are TRBV18 and TRBJ1-4; 7 nucleotides align to TRBD1. This CDR3 comprises 16 residues. V lost 3 bases, J lost 4 bases, and 8 bases stayed unmatched. CDR1 and CDR2 from the germline V gene are KGHSH and LQKENI. In DNA form, the CDR3 reads TGTGCCAGCTCACCTACAGGGGCGCCGGATAATGAAAAACTGTTTTTT. This sequence encodes CASSPTGAPDNEKLFF. Together with reference TRBV18 and TRBJ1-4, the CDR3 gives the full variable domain: NAGVMQNPRHLVRRRGQEARLRCSPMKGHSHVYWYRQLPEEGLKFMVYLQKENIIDESGMPKERFSAEFPKEGPSILRIQQVVRGDSAAYFCASSPTGAPDNEKLFFGSGTQLSVL.